Following are 18 T cell receptor beta chains from one sample sequenced in a study of blood T cell repertoires in COVID-19. TCRdb keeps only in-frame clones here, not all; method: immunoSEQ multiplex PCR. The sample gives approximately 150,000 clones, around 79% of which show up once; over 15% is in the top ten. The sequencing input was PBMCs or T cells enriched from blood (not recorded which). Source of these receptors: a woman aged 70-85 years in a cohort exposed to, infected with or recovered from COVID-19 (not recorded which).

V and J are TRBV2 and TRBJ1-6, with 8 bases identical to TRBD1. CDR1 is SNHLY, CDR2 FYNNEI, per germline. The CDR3 runs to 13 residues. The junction had 4 bases not matched to a gene; V was cut back by 9 bases and J by 6 bases. The DNA of the CDR3 is TGTGCCAGGGACAGGGTCGGTAATTCACCCCTCCACTTT. It codes for CARDRVGNSPLHF.

The chain links TRBV9 to TRBJ1-1; possibly TRBD1 for D (6 bases). From germline, CDR1 is SGDLS and CDR2 YYNGEE. CDR3 length equals 15 residues. The ends were cut back, 6 bases at V and 4 bases at J, with 19 bases in the middle. The CDR3, as DNA: TGTGCCAGCACGCGTACGGGGGGCGCGGGCACTGAAGCTTTCTTT. Its translation is CASTRTGGAGTEAFF.

Only one count was recorded for this clone. This chain uses TRBV10-1 with TRBJ2-7; 8 bases are a match to TRBD1. V lost 3 bases to trimming and J lost 2 bases; unmatched junction nucleotides: 12. Per germline, CDR1 WNHNN and CDR2 SYGVQD (reference sequence). This CDR3 contains 17 residues. As DNA, the CDR3 is TGCGCCAGCAGTGACCTTACCCTGACAGGGGTGCCCTACGAGCAGTACTTC. Translated: CASSDLTLTGVPYEQYF.

The CDR3: CASSLAEAPNSPLHF. Written as DNA, the CDR3 is TGCGCCAGCAGCTTGGCCGAGGCCCCTAATTCACCCCTCCACTTT. This chain uses TRBV5-1 with TRBJ1-6; D uncertain. Germline V gene data show CDR1 as SGHRS and CDR2 as YFSETQ. The CDR3 is 15 amino acids. Trimming removed 0 bases at V and 6 bases at J, with 10 bases between.

The chain combines TRBV28 with TRBJ1-2; possibly TRBD1 for D (6 bases). The CDR3 consists of 13 residues. Trimming removed 1 base from V and 4 bases from J, with 7 bases in between. In germline, CDR1 is MDHEN, CDR2 SYDVKM. The CDR3 reads CASSLSGAYGYTF. The CDR3 region has the DNA TGTGCCAGCAGTTTATCAGGGGCCTATGGCTACACCTTC.

The chain couples TRBV21-1 to TRBJ2-1; no check of the table's D call, TRBD2, against the DNA was made. TRBV21-1 is given as a pseudogene. This CDR3 spans 16 amino acids. CDR3 sequence reads: CASSKVRGVRNNEQFF. CDR3 nucleotide sequence: TGTGCCAGCAGCAAAGTGCGGGGGGTACGGAACAATGAGCAGTTCTTC.

This clone appeared a few times. V gene TRBV2 combines with J gene TRBJ2-1; 8 bases are shared with TRBD2. The CDR3 length is 14 residues. The germline gives CDR1 SNHLY, CDR2 FYNNEI. V lost 9 bases and J lost 9; bases outside the gene matches: 13. CDR3 residues: CARGTGLGAGEQFF. In DNA, the CDR3 is TGTGCCAGGGGCACGGGACTAGGGGCGGGTGAGCAGTTCTTC.

This clone came up a few times. DNA for the CDR3: TGTGCCAGCCGACAGAGGGGGGGTCTTTCATACGAGCAGTACTTC. This gives the protein CASRQRGGLSYEQYF. The V call is TRBV27, the J call TRBJ2-7; D might be TRBD2 (7 bases). V gave up 8 bases and J gave up 4 bases, with 21 bases separating them. Germline CDR1 and CDR2: MNHEY and SMNVEV (reference sequence). CDR3 length equals 15 residues.

The V call is TRBV18, the J call TRBJ2-7, with 7 bases aligning to TRBD2. After removal of 4 bases from V and 7 bases from J, the junction contained 7 bases not matched to a gene. This CDR3 comprises 13 residues. Germline lookup yields CDR1 KGHSH and CDR2 LQKENI. The CDR3 sequence is CASSRGTSEEQYF. CDR3 DNA sequence: TGTGCCAGCTCACGAGGAACTAGCGAAGAGCAGTACTTC.

J is TRBJ2-1 and V is TRBV10-3; D is perhaps TRBD2 (6 bases). This CDR3 has 14 amino acids. Germline-derived CDR1 and CDR2 are ENHRY and SYGVKD. Trimming shortened V by 6 bases and J by 10 bases, and 19 bases separated the two germline ends. CDR3 residues: CAIRSSSEGFEQFF. CDR3 DNA: TGTGCCATCAGGTCTAGCTCGGAGGGCTTCGAGCAGTTCTTC.

The chain recombines TRBV24-1 with TRBJ2-6, with D tentatively TRBD2 (6 bases). Trimming removed 10 bases at V and 3 bases at J, with 9 bases between. CDR1 and CDR2 from the germline V gene are KGHDR and SFDVKD. The CDR3 is 13 amino acids. CDR3 DNA: TGTGCCACTAGCGGCGGTGGGGCCAACGTCCTGACTTTC. Protein: CATSGGGANVLTF.

The genes are TRBV27 and TRBJ2-7, with 7 positions matching TRBD1. The trim removed 5 bases at V and 3 bases at J, leaving 10 bases unmatched. Germline-derived CDR1 and CDR2 are MNHEY and SMNVEV (reference sequence). CDR3 size: 15 residues. For the CDR3, the DNA is TGTGCCAGCAGTCCCAGACAGGGTTCGGTCTACGAGCAGTACTTC. Its protein product is CASSPRQGSVYEQYF.

The V and J genes are TRBV2 and TRBJ2-1, with TRBD2 identical over 8 bases. The CDR3 is 16 amino acids. Germline CDR1 SNHLY, CDR2 FYNNEI. The junction had 11 bases not matched to a gene; V was cut back by 4 bases and J by 6 bases. CDR3 sequence reads: CASSARELAGLNEQFF. CDR3 DNA: TGTGCCAGCAGTGCCCGGGAGCTAGCGGGTCTCAATGAGCAGTTCTTC.

This chain uses TRBV6-6 with TRBJ2-3, with D maybe TRBD1 (5 bases). The CDR3 runs to 12 residues. Trimming removed 7 bases at V and 2 bases at J, with 7 bases between. CDR1 is MNHNY, CDR2 SVGAGI, per germline (reference sequence). DNA of the CDR3: TGTGCCAGCATAGGGGCCACAGATACGCAGTATTTT. Protein sequence: CASIGATDTQYF.

The chain couples TRBV4-1 to TRBJ2-5, with D possibly matching TRBD2 (6 bases). The germline V gene encodes CDR1 MGHRA and CDR2 YSYEKL. This CDR3 comprises 16 residues. The V gene lost 0 bases and the J gene lost 2 bases, with 13 bases spanning the gap. The CDR3 loop is CASSQEDGSGQETQYF. In DNA, the CDR3 is TGCGCCAGCAGCCAAGAGGACGGTAGCGGACAAGAGACCCAGTACTTC.

The chain links TRBV4-1 to TRBJ2-7, with TRBD1 matching over 9 bases. V gave up 4 bases and J gave up 0 bases; unmatched junction bases: 10. Germline CDR1 reads MGHRA; CDR2 reads YSYEKL. The CDR3 extends over 17 amino acids. In DNA, the CDR3 is TGCGCCAGCAGCCTCAGGACCGGGACAGGGAGCTCCTACGAGCAGTACTTC. Amino acid sequence: CASSLRTGTGSSYEQYF.

CDR3 in DNA: TGTGCCAGCAGTTTATCGCTACCGCAAAACATTCAGTACTTC. It yields the protein CASSLSLPQNIQYF. This chain uses TRBV28 with TRBJ2-4; D uncertain. Germline V gene lookup returns CDR1 MDHEN and CDR2 SYDVKM. The germline V and J ends were trimmed by 1 base and 5 bases, with 9 bases remaining between them. The CDR3 sequence is 14 residues long.

The chain carries TRBV2 and TRBJ2-7; D ambiguous. Germline V gives CDR1 SNHLY, CDR2 FYNNEI. V dropped 6 bases and J dropped 0 bases, with 6 bases sitting between them. CDR3 size: 12 residues. The CDR3 spells CASRQNSYEQYF. The CDR3 nucleotides read TGTGCCAGCAGACAGAACTCCTACGAGCAGTACTTC. Supplemented by reference TRBV2 and TRBJ2-7, the full variable domain reads EPEVTQTPSHQVTQMGQEVILRCVPISNHLYFYWYRQILGQKVEFLVSFYNNEISEKSEIFDDQFSVERPDGSNFTLKIRSTKLEDSAMYFCASRQNSYEQYFGPGTRLTVT.